The 24 T cell receptor beta chains reported below all come from one sample, sequenced in a study of shared clonotypes between healthy human individuals. Libraries were prepared by immunoSEQ multiplex PCR; TCRdb keeps only in-frame clonotypes and omits some of them. The sample holds approximately 480,000 clones, 60% to 80% seen once. The material sequenced was PBMCs. These TCRs come from a woman in her 40s in good health. Some clones in this sample may be carry-over from other donors' samples.

The count of this clone is one. A far larger clone is a single base away, which makes a read error likely. The same CDR3 arises from other DNA sequences in this sample as well. The chain couples TRBV5-1 to TRBJ2-2; D might be TRBD2 (6 bases). V lost 0 bases and J lost 6, with 18 bases in between. CDR3 length: 17 residues. Germline V gene sequence: CDR1 SGHRS, CDR2 YFSETQ. The CDR3 loop is CASSLGAGQGFSGELFF. CDR3 nucleotide sequence: TGCGCCAGCAGCTTGGGTGCGGGGCAGGGTTTTTCCGGGGAGCTGTTTTTT. Full variable domain (outside the CDR3, taken from reference TRBV5-1 and TRBJ2-2): KAGVTQTPRYLIKTRGQQVTLSCSPISGHRSVSWYQQTPGQGLQFLFEYFSETQRNKGNFPGRFSGRQFSNSRSEMNVSTLELGDSALYLCASSLGAGQGFSGELFFGEGSRLTVL.

V gene TRBV4-3 combines with J gene TRBJ1-1; maybe TRBD1 (5 bases). Trimming took 0 bases from V and 4 from J, leaving 12 bases between them. The CDR3 loop spans 15 amino acids. CDR1 is LGHNA and CDR2 is YSLEER in the germline V gene. This CDR3 is CASSQDRRGGTEAFF. CDR3 sequence (DNA): TGCGCCAGCAGCCAAGATCGGCGGGGGGGCACTGAAGCTTTCTTT.

The chain has TRBV5-1 and TRBJ2-3; the D gene is possibly TRBD2 (6 bases). This CDR3 is built from 15 residues. V was pared by 4 bases and J by 1 base, with 13 bases between. Germline CDR1 SGHRS, CDR2 YFSETQ. As DNA, the CDR3 is TGCGCCAGCAGCCTTGGACTACAGGGCACAGATACGCAGTATTTT. Translated, it gives CASSLGLQGTDTQYF.

This clone was recorded a few times. This CDR3 is also generated by other DNA sequences in the sample. The chain is built from TRBV18 and TRBJ1-5, with D tentatively TRBD1 (6 bases). With 2 bases removed from V and 4 bases from J, the gap between germline ends came to 9 bases. Germline-derived CDR1 and CDR2 are KGHSH and LQKENI. CDR3 length: 14 residues. The chain's CDR3 is CASSPGQGNQPQHF. CDR3 nucleotides: TGTGCCAGCTCACCAGGGCAGGGGAATCAGCCCCAGCATTTT. Supplemented by reference TRBV18 and TRBJ1-5, the full variable domain reads NAGVMQNPRHLVRRRGQEARLRCSPMKGHSHVYWYRQLPEEGLKFMVYLQKENIIDESGMPKERFSAEFPKEGPSILRIQQVVRGDSAAYFCASSPGQGNQPQHFGDGTRLSIL.

This clone was seen only a few times. The V gene is TRBV7-8, the J gene TRBJ1-5; TRBD1 matches at 7 bases. The CDR3 runs to 16 residues. Trimming cost V 5 bases and J 4 bases; bases outside gene matches: 11. Germline lookup yields CDR1 SGHVS and CDR2 FQNEAQ. The DNA for the CDR3 is TGTGCCAGCAGCCCTCTAGAGGGGGCGAGAAATCAGCCCCAGCATTTT. Its translation is CASSPLEGARNQPQHF.

The CDR3 coding sequence is TGTGCCAGCAGCTTGTTCGGGGCCAACGTCCTGACTTTC. Protein product: CASSLFGANVLTF. The chain uses TRBV5-8 and TRBJ2-6; unclear D gene. CDR3 length: 13 residues. V lost 1 base and J 4 bases, leaving 3 bases between the germline ends. Germline values: CDR1 SGHTS, CDR2 YDEGEE.

This clone occurred a few times. V usage is TRBV6-5 and J usage is TRBJ1-1, with D perhaps TRBD1 (5 bases). V was cut by 7 bases and J by 1 base, with 10 bases left in between. The CDR3 runs 13 residues. Germline CDR1 reads MNHEY; CDR2 reads SVGAGI. CDR3 protein: CASTRGGNTEAFF. The CDR3 DNA reads as TGTGCCAGCACCCGCGGGGGGAACACTGAAGCTTTCTTT.

V and J are TRBV18 and TRBJ2-2; no reliable D call. Trimming shortened V by 4 bases and J by 8 bases, and 5 bases separated the two germline ends. The CDR3 covers 11 residues. The germline V gene encodes CDR1 KGHSH and CDR2 LQKENI. CDR3 in DNA: TGTGCCAGCTCACTAACGGGGGAGCTGTTTTTT. It is translated as CASSLTGELFF.

The V call is TRBV7-9, the J call TRBJ2-7; 9 bases line up with TRBD1. With 5 bases clipped from V and 2 bases from J, the junction kept 7 bases outside the gene matches. Looked up from germline, CDR1 is SEHNR and CDR2 is FQNEAQ (reference sequence). CDR3 size: 15 residues. CDR3 in amino acids: CASSRGQGITYEQYF. In DNA, the CDR3 is TGTGCCAGCAGCAGGGGACAGGGCATAACCTACGAGCAGTACTTC.

This clone was counted between two and nine times. This sample also contains other DNA sequences that code for the same CDR3. This sequence joins TRBV15 and TRBJ2-3, with D possibly TRBD2 on 5 matching bases. This CDR3 has 15 amino acids. Trimming pared 0 bases from V and 2 bases from J, leaving 9 bases between. Germline-derived CDR1 and CDR2 are LNHNV and YYDKDF (reference sequence). The CDR3 region is CATSRDRELTDTQYF. For the CDR3, the DNA is TGTGCCACCAGCAGAGATCGGGAACTCACAGATACGCAGTATTTT.

The chain uses TRBV10-3 and TRBJ2-4, with D perhaps matching TRBD1 or TRBD2 (5 bases each). The CDR3 is 15 residues long. Per germline, CDR1 ENHRY and CDR2 SYGVKD. Trimming left V 4 bases short and J 1 base short, with 11 bases between. The CDR3 DNA sequence: TGTGCCATCAGTGGCCGGGGCGGGGCCAAAAACATTCAGTACTTC. Translation gives CAISGRGGAKNIQYF.

The V and J genes are TRBV20-1 and TRBJ2-5, with a tentative D call TRBD2 (5 bases). Germline-derived CDR1 and CDR2 are DFQATT and SNEGSKA (reference sequence). The CDR3 length is 11 residues. The V end lost 3 bases, the J end lost 6 bases, and 8 bases lay between the germline ends. For the CDR3, the DNA is TGCAGTGCTAGCCTAGCACAGACCCAGTACTTC. Translating gives CSASLAQTQYF.

The gene calls are TRBV19 and TRBJ2-1; 9 bases agree with TRBD2. The CDR3 extends over 15 amino acids. Germline CDR1 is LNHDA and CDR2 is SQIVND (reference sequence). J lost 8 bases, V lost 3 bases, and 8 bases had no gene match. The DNA of the CDR3 is TGTGCCAGTAGTATTATCAGCGGGAGGACCGATGAGCAGTTCTTC. This encodes CASSIISGRTDEQFF.

In its sample, this clone was seen a few times. The chain has TRBV2 and TRBJ2-2, with D tentatively TRBD2 (5 bases). Germline loops: CDR1 SNHLY, CDR2 FYNNEI. Trimming removed 7 bases at V and 2 bases at J, with 11 bases between. The CDR3 contains 14 residues. In DNA form, the CDR3 reads TGTGCCAGCACGGAGGCCTCCAACACCGGGGAGCTGTTTTTT. Amino acid sequence: CASTEASNTGELFF.

This clone came up once. The chain employs TRBV27 and TRBJ2-7, with 8 bases lining up with TRBD1. Germline CDR1 reads MNHEY; CDR2 reads SMNVEV (reference sequence). There are 16 residues in the CDR3. Losses at the gene ends were 10 bases for V and 4 bases for J; bases not matched to a gene: 18. The CDR3 bases are TGTGCCACTCGGTCAAACAGGGGGAAAAGAGAATACGAGCAGTACTTC. Translating it yields CATRSNRGKREYEQYF.

As to this clone: This specimen includes other DNA sequences encoding the same CDR3. This chain uses TRBV7-2 with TRBJ2-7; D uncertain. The CDR3 length is 11 residues. CDR1 is SGHTA and CDR2 is FQGNSA in the germline V gene. The V gene lost 2 bases and the J gene lost 4 bases, with 3 bases spanning the gap. The CDR3 sequence is CASSLKYEQYF. The CDR3 nucleotides are TGTGCCAGCAGCTTAAAATACGAGCAGTACTTC.

This clone was observed a few times. This sequence joins TRBV7-2 and TRBJ2-7; 7 nucleotides match TRBD1. Losses at the gene ends were 3 bases for V and 5 bases for J; bases not matched to a gene: 7. Germline V gene data show CDR1 as SGHTA and CDR2 as FQGNSA. This CDR3 comprises 14 residues. CDR3 DNA sequence: TGTGCCAGCAGCTTCCGGCAGGGGGTCCACGAGCAGTACTTC. This sequence encodes CASSFRQGVHEQYF.

This chain links TRBV6-1 with TRBJ2-1; no firm D call. Germline-derived CDR1 and CDR2 are MNHNS and SASEGT. The CDR3 extends over 13 amino acids. Trimming pared 8 bases from V and 6 bases from J, leaving 14 bases between. This chain's CDR3 is CASLWSGLNEQFF. CDR3 bases: TGTGCCAGCCTATGGTCTGGTCTCAATGAGCAGTTCTTC.

This chain uses TRBV5-4 with TRBJ2-1; 11 positions match TRBD2. J lost 8 bases, V lost 2 bases, and 12 bases had no gene match. The CDR3 length is 17 residues. CDR1 and CDR2 from the germline V gene are SGHNT and YYREEE (reference sequence). This CDR3 reads CASSFKGGSSGRHEQFF. Here the CDR3 DNA reads TGTGCCAGCAGCTTTAAGGGCGGATCTAGCGGGAGGCATGAGCAGTTCTTC.

V and J are TRBV5-1 and TRBJ2-5, with D tentatively TRBD2 (5 bases). This CDR3 is 15 amino acids long. The germline CDR1 and CDR2 sequences are SGHRS and YFSETQ. Trimming stripped 0 bases from V and 4 bases from J, with 13 bases between. The DNA for the CDR3 is TGCGCCAGCAGCTTGGTCGACGCGGGTCTAGAGACCCAGTACTTC. This encodes CASSLVDAGLETQYF.

The genes are TRBV23-1 and TRBJ1-3; D ambiguous. TRBV23-1 is assigned to the ORF class and has an uncertain function. The CDR3 loop spans 18 amino acids. The V and J ends lost 0 bases and 5 bases respectively, with 20 bases between them. CDR3 amino acids: CASSQSYEELAGRNTIYF. CDR3 in DNA: TGCGCCAGCAGTCAATCGTATGAAGAACTAGCGGGGAGAAACACCATATATTTT.

The chain combines TRBV18 with TRBJ2-3; no clear D gene. Germline CDR1 is KGHSH and CDR2 is LQKENI. The CDR3 totals 15 residues. Between the trimmed V and J ends, which lost 4 bases and 4 bases, there was a span of 15 bases. The CDR3 nucleotides read TGTGCCAGCTCACTTGACCGAAGATTGGCAGATACGCAGTATTTT. Its protein product is CASSLDRRLADTQYF.

This chain uses TRBV28 with TRBJ1-4; TRBD1 matches 12 bases. The CDR3 is 17 residues long. J gave up 8 bases and V 7 bases, and 14 bases lay outside the gene matches. CDR1 MDHEN and CDR2 SYDVKM come from the germline V gene. This CDR3 reads CASKPGQGARSAEKLFF. CDR3 DNA: TGTGCCAGCAAACCGGGACAGGGGGCGAGGAGTGCCGAAAAACTGTTTTTT.

V and J are TRBV28 and TRBJ1-1; D remains ambiguous. The CDR3 extends over 16 amino acids. V dropped 4 bases and J dropped 1 base, with 16 bases sitting between them. Germline V CDR1 and CDR2: MDHEN, SYDVKM. The CDR3 loop reads CASSSRRGAGNTEAFF. The CDR3 region has the DNA TGTGCCAGCAGTTCCCGGCGCGGCGCGGGGAACACTGAAGCTTTCTTT.